The next 25 T cell receptor beta chains were all read from a single sample in a study of CD8 T cell repertoires and HIV-1 epitope variants. The repertoire was sequenced with immunoSEQ multiplex PCR; TCRdb's copy has only in-frame clones and lacks some. The sample holds more than 85,000 clones, 60% to 80% seen once. Specimen: uncultured baseline CD8+ T cells from peripheral blood mononuclear cells (PBMCs). The receptors were sampled from a male donor with HIV.

The chain uses TRBV6-5 and TRBJ1-3; D gene uncertain. Trimming pared 2 bases from V and 0 bases from J, leaving 8 bases between. CDR1 and CDR2 from the germline V gene are MNHEY and SVGAGI. The CDR3 runs to 15 residues. The CDR3 coding sequence is TGTGCCAGCAGTTACGGGCCGAACTCTGGAAACACCATATATTTT. Encoded protein: CASSYGPNSGNTIYF.

The chain couples TRBV10-1 to TRBJ2-1; 12 nucleotides match TRBD2. Trimming at V came to 0 bases and at J to 4 bases, leaving 10 bases not matched to a gene. The CDR3 is made up of 19 amino acids. The germline gives CDR1 WNHNN, CDR2 SYGVQD (reference sequence). CDR3 bases: TGCGCCAGCAGTGAGTCTATCCGACTAGCGGGAGTGGAATACAATGAGCAGTTCTTC. Its translation is CASSESIRLAGVEYNEQFF.

The V gene is TRBV5-1, the J gene TRBJ1-1; no definite D call. CDR3 size: 16 residues. The germline V gene has CDR1 SGHRS and CDR2 YFSETQ. V was shortened by 1 base and J by 4 bases, with 17 bases between the two germline ends. The CDR3 nucleotides are TGCGCCAGCAGCTTGAAGTCGGCCTCGACGGGCACTGAAGCTTTCTTT. This sequence encodes CASSLKSASTGTEAFF. The full variable domain, rest sourced from reference TRBV5-1 and TRBJ1-1, is KAGVTQTPRYLIKTRGQQVTLSCSPISGHRSVSWYQQTPGQGLQFLFEYFSETQRNKGNFPGRFSGRQFSNSRSEMNVSTLELGDSALYLCASSLKSASTGTEAFFGQGTRLTVV.

V and J are TRBV5-8 and TRBJ1-1; no clear D. CDR1 is SGHTS, CDR2 YDEGEE, per germline. CDR3 length: 16 residues. V was pared by 1 base and J by 7 bases, with 20 bases between. CDR3 coding DNA: TGTGCCAGCAGCTTGCCGGGCAGAACAAGGTTGGGTGAAGCTTTCTTT. As protein: CASSLPGRTRLGEAFF.

This chain joins TRBV7-9 and TRBJ1-1; tentative D call: TRBD1 (5 bases). The V and J ends lost 5 bases and 4 bases respectively, with 11 bases between them. Germline V gives CDR1 SEHNR, CDR2 FQNEAQ (reference sequence). The CDR3 is 13 residues long. CDR3 amino acids: CASSAGTGTEAFF. CDR3 DNA sequence: TGTGCCAGCAGCGCAGGGACGGGCACTGAAGCTTTCTTT.

The chain has TRBV6-5 and TRBJ2-1, with D possibly called TRBD1 or TRBD2 (5 bases each). V shed 6 bases and J shed 5 bases, with 14 bases lying between them. CDR3 size: 14 residues. Germline V gene sequence: CDR1 MNHEY, CDR2 SVGAGI. This CDR3 is CASSRSGANNEQFF. CDR3 DNA: TGTGCCAGCAGCCGATCCGGGGCGAACAATGAGCAGTTCTTC.

This chain links TRBV7-2 with TRBJ2-7; D is perhaps TRBD2 (5 bases). Germline V gene data show CDR1 as SGHTA and CDR2 as FQGNSA. The V end was cut by 1 base, the J end by 5 bases, with 12 bases between. The CDR3 contains 14 residues. For the CDR3, the DNA is TGTGCCAGCAGCTTAGTAGAGGGTGGTAACGAGCAGTACTTC. It specifies CASSLVEGGNEQYF.

The V call is TRBV30, the J call TRBJ1-2; the D gene is possibly TRBD1 (6 bases). The CDR3 totals 14 residues. The V gene lost 4 bases and the J gene lost 4 bases, with 16 bases spanning the gap. Germline V gene lookup returns CDR1 GTSNPN and CDR2 SVGIG (reference sequence). The CDR3 sequence is CAWTLNRGAYGYTF. CDR3 nucleotides: TGTGCCTGGACCCTGAATAGGGGGGCCTATGGCTACACCTTC.

The chain links TRBV7-2 to TRBJ2-3, with 8 bases aligning to TRBD1. Germline V gene data show CDR1 as SGHTA and CDR2 as FQGNSA. Germline trimming cut 5 bases from V and 1 base from J; bases unmatched to any gene: 5. CDR3 length: 15 residues. Here the CDR3 reads CASSRTGIGTDTQYF. The CDR3 nucleotides are TGTGCCAGCAGCAGGACAGGGATTGGCACAGATACGCAGTATTTT. The variable domain in full, with the rest retrieved from reference TRBV7-2 and TRBJ2-3, is GAGVSQSPSNKVTEKGKDVELRCDPISGHTALYWYRQSLGQGLEFLIYFQGNSAPDKSGLPSDRFSAERTGGSVSTLTIQRTQQEDSAVYLCASSRTGIGTDTQYFGPGTRLTVL.

The gene calls are TRBV5-8 and TRBJ1-2; 7 bases line up with TRBD1. CDR3 size: 12 residues. V lost 4 bases and J lost 8; bases outside the gene matches: 5. Germline CDR1 is SGHTS and CDR2 is YDEGEE. CDR3 DNA sequence: TGTGCCAGCAGCCCTGGGACAGTCGGCTACACCTTC. Amino acid sequence: CASSPGTVGYTF.

The rearrangement links TRBV5-5 to TRBJ2-5; D remains ambiguous. CDR1 and CDR2 from the germline V gene are SGHKS and YYEKEE (reference sequence). The CDR3 runs 14 residues. V lost 2 bases and J lost 2, with 10 bases in between. CDR3 sequence reads: CASSLINRQETQYF. The CDR3 coding sequence is TGTGCCAGCAGCTTAATCAACAGACAAGAGACCCAGTACTTC.

This chain connects TRBV7-3 to TRBJ1-1, with D perhaps matching TRBD1 (5 bases). V lost 0 bases, J lost 11 bases, and 13 bases lay in between. This CDR3 comprises 13 residues. Germline CDR1 is SGHTA and CDR2 is FQGTGA. DNA for the CDR3: TGTGCCAGCAGCTTAACGTGGCAGGGTGAGGCTTTCTTT. Translation gives CASSLTWQGEAFF.

Remarks on this clone: One end of the junction fails to match germline, which may point to a read error. The J gene is TRBJ2-7, the V gene TRBV19, with D perhaps TRBD2 (5 bases). Germline CDR1 reads LNHDA; CDR2 reads SQIVND (reference sequence). The CDR3 consists of 14 residues. The CDR3 DNA reads TGTGCCAGTAGTATTAGCGTGGGAACGTACGAACAGTACTTC. Amino acids: CASSISVGTYEQYF.

This chain joins TRBV29-1 and TRBJ2-5; 7 bases are a match to TRBD2. V shed 7 bases, J shed 2 bases, and the junction held 4 bases outside the gene matches. This CDR3 is built from 12 residues. The germline CDR1 and CDR2 sequences are SQVTM and ANQGSEA. CDR3 residues: CSGGRVQETQYF. The DNA of the CDR3 is TGCAGCGGGGGGAGGGTTCAAGAGACCCAGTACTTC.

The gene calls are TRBV19 and TRBJ2-4; 11 nucleotides line up with TRBD2. Per germline, CDR1 LNHDA and CDR2 SQIVND (reference sequence). The CDR3 loop spans 13 amino acids. CDR3 sequence: CACLAGGRNIQYF. CDR3 in DNA: TGTGCATGTCTAGCGGGAGGAAGAAACATTCAGTACTTC. Full variable domain (remainder filled in from reference TRBV19 and TRBJ2-4): DGGITQSPKYLFRKEGQNVTLSCEQNLNHDAMYWYRQDPGQGLRLIYYSQIVNDFQKGDIAEGYSVSREKKESFPLTVTSAQKNPTAFYLCACLAGGRNIQYFGAGTRLSVL.

V is TRBV9 and J is TRBJ2-2; 9 bases map to TRBD1. The germline V gene has CDR1 SGDLS and CDR2 YYNGEE. V dropped 4 bases and J dropped 5; count of bases not matched to a gene: 6. There are 15 residues in the CDR3. The CDR3 coding sequence is TGTGCCAGCAGCCAAACGACAGGGGGAACCGGGGAGCTGTTTTTT. Residues: CASSQTTGGTGELFF. Using reference TRBV9 and TRBJ2-2 for the parts outside the CDR3, the full variable domain is DSGVTQTPKHLITATGQRVTLRCSPRSGDLSVYWYQQSLDQGLQFLIQYYNGEERAKGNILERFSAQQFPDLHSELNLSSLELGDSALYFCASSQTTGGTGELFFGEGSRLTVL.

The genes are TRBV5-4 and TRBJ2-5; 7 bases match TRBD1. This CDR3 has 16 residues. Per germline, CDR1 SGHNT and CDR2 YYREEE (reference sequence). Trimming cost V 5 bases and J 2 bases; bases outside gene matches: 12. CDR3 coding DNA: TGTGCCAGCAGGAAAAATCGGGACAGCGTACAAGAGACCCAGTACTTC. As protein: CASRKNRDSVQETQYF.

This chain connects TRBV9 to TRBJ1-3; tentative D call: TRBD1 (5 bases). The V end was cut by 0 bases, the J end by 0 bases, with 10 bases between. Per germline, CDR1 SGDLS and CDR2 YYNGEE. The CDR3 is 16 amino acids. The CDR3 reads CASSVGQGLSGNTIYF. Written as DNA, the CDR3 is TGTGCCAGCAGCGTAGGTCAGGGACTCTCTGGAAACACCATATATTTT.

The V gene is TRBV11-1, the J gene TRBJ2-2, with 7 bases that match TRBD1. Germline CDR1 reads SGHAT; CDR2 reads FQDESV (reference sequence). There are 15 residues in the CDR3. V trimming: 5 bases; J trimming: 9 bases; junction bases outside the gene matches: 12. CDR3 coding DNA: TGTGCCAGCAGCCCTCCGGGACAGAGAAGAAGGGAGCTGTTTTTT. Protein sequence: CASSPPGQRRRELFF. Using reference TRBV11-1 and TRBJ2-2 for the parts outside the CDR3, the full variable domain is EAEVAQSPRYKITEKSQAVAFWCDPISGHATLYWYRQILGQGPELLVQFQDESVVDDSQLPKDRFSAERLKGVDSTLKIQPAELGDSAMYLCASSPPGQRRRELFFGEGSRLTVL.

J is TRBJ2-5 and V is TRBV18; D remains unclear. The length of the CDR3 is 11 residues. The germline V and J ends were trimmed by 6 bases and 0 bases, with 2 bases remaining between them. Germline V gene data show CDR1 as KGHSH and CDR2 as LQKENI. The CDR3 DNA follows: TGTGCCAGCTCGGACCAAGAGACCCAGTACTTC. Translating it yields CASSDQETQYF.

The chain uses TRBV5-1 and TRBJ2-1; D assignment may be TRBD1 or TRBD2 (6 bases each). This CDR3 contains 15 residues. Trimming stripped 4 bases from V and 6 bases from J, with 17 bases between. Per germline, CDR1 SGHRS and CDR2 YFSETQ. CDR3: CASSTGTQQTNEQFF. The CDR3 nucleotides read TGCGCCAGCAGCACAGGGACTCAACAAACCAATGAGCAGTTCTTC.

This clone was picked up one time. V is TRBV9 and J is TRBJ2-3; tentatively, D is TRBD2 (6 bases). The V and J ends lost 0 bases and 0 bases respectively, with 11 bases between them. From germline, CDR1 is SGDLS and CDR2 YYNGEE. This CDR3 is built from 16 residues. CDR3 sequence: CASSVGASDSTDTQYF. The CDR3 DNA is TGTGCCAGCAGCGTAGGGGCTAGCGACAGCACAGATACGCAGTATTTT.

The genes are TRBV9 and TRBJ2-2; D unresolved. Germline values: CDR1 SGDLS, CDR2 YYNGEE. CDR3 length: 16 amino acids. V was shortened by 4 bases and J by 2 bases, with 15 bases between the two germline ends. The CDR3 region has the DNA TGTGCCAGCAGCCCTCGTGGTAGAGCCAACACCGGGGAGCTGTTTTTT. Its translation is CASSPRGRANTGELFF.

The CDR3 DNA reads TGTGCCAGCAGCCCAGCCACAGGGTATTACACTGAAGCTTTCTTT. Translation: CASSPATGYYTEAFF. J is TRBJ1-1 and V is TRBV5-6, with D maybe TRBD1 (6 bases). Trimming took 4 bases from V and 3 from J, leaving 16 bases between them. Germline assignment: CDR1 SGHDT and CDR2 YYEEEE. This CDR3 has 15 residues.

J is TRBJ2-1 and V is TRBV19; D is possibly TRBD1 (6 bases). Germline CDR1 and CDR2: LNHDA and SQIVND (reference sequence). With 3 bases removed from V and 2 bases from J, the gap between germline ends came to 11 bases. The CDR3 has 15 amino acids. The CDR3 reads CASSMTGHAYNEQFF. The CDR3 nucleotides are TGTGCCAGTAGTATGACGGGACATGCCTACAATGAGCAGTTCTTC.